These 20 T cell receptor beta chains came from one sample sequenced in a study of blood T cell repertoires in COVID-19. Clones were read by immunoSEQ multiplex PCR, and TCRdb kept only the in-frame ones, dropping some. The data show 100,000 to 120,000 clones, with around 81% seen just once and over 9% held by the top ten. Sequenced input: peripheral blood. The receptors were gathered from a woman in her sixties or seventies with acute or convalescent COVID-19.

The V call is TRBV3-1 (or the pseudogene TRBV3-2), the J call TRBJ2-7; TRBD2 matches 15 bases. CDR3 size: 17 residues. V shed 4 bases and J 5 bases; nucleotides not matched to a gene: 9. Looked up from germline, CDR1 is LGHDT and CDR2 is YNNKEL (reference sequence). DNA for the CDR3: TGTGCCAGCAGCCGAGGACTAGCGGGAGGGCCGAGGAACGAGCAGTACTTC. Its protein is CASSRGLAGGPRNEQYF.

The chain carries TRBV4-1 and TRBJ1-4; D is possibly TRBD1 (6 bases). The germline gives CDR1 MGHRA, CDR2 YSYEKL. Trimming cost V 1 base and J 7 bases, with 13 bases left between them. The CDR3 sequence is 15 residues long. The CDR3 is CASSQGQVILEKLFF. CDR3 in DNA: TGCGCCAGCAGCCAAGGACAGGTAATCCTTGAAAAACTGTTTTTT.

J is TRBJ2-3 and V is TRBV7-9, with D maybe TRBD1 (6 bases). V was cut by 0 bases and J by 4 bases, with 14 bases left in between. CDR1 and CDR2 from the germline V gene are SEHNR and FQNEAQ (reference sequence). The CDR3 runs 16 residues. CDR3 in amino acids: CASSLAGAVGADTQYF. In nucleotides, the CDR3 is TGTGCCAGCAGCTTAGCGGGGGCCGTGGGGGCAGATACGCAGTATTTT.

The chain recombines TRBV9 with TRBJ1-4; 8 bases line up with TRBD1. The ends lost 2 bases at V and 2 bases at J; junction bases unmatched: 2. The CDR3 length is 15 residues. CDR1 SGDLS and CDR2 YYNGEE come from the germline V gene. CDR3 loop: CASSVQGATNEKLFF. In DNA, the CDR3 is TGTGCCAGCAGCGTCCAGGGGGCGACTAATGAAAAACTGTTTTTT.

The genes are TRBV6-5 and TRBJ1-1; maybe TRBD1 (6 bases). The germline V and J ends were trimmed by 7 bases and 1 base, with 13 bases remaining between them. The V gene's germline CDR1 is MNHEY and CDR2 SVGAGI. This CDR3 contains 14 residues. In DNA, the CDR3 is TGTGCCAGCAAAACCGGGACACCGAACACTGAAGCTTTCTTT. Its protein product is CASKTGTPNTEAFF.

The chain couples TRBV6-4 to TRBJ2-7; TRBD1 matches at 9 bases. The CDR3 sequence is 15 residues long. Germline values: CDR1 MRHNA, CDR2 SNTAGT. Germline trimming cut 4 bases from V and 4 bases from J; bases unmatched to any gene: 8. The CDR3 region is CASSAPTGGDYEQYF. CDR3 nucleotide sequence: TGTGCCAGCAGTGCGCCGACAGGGGGGGATTACGAGCAGTACTTC.

J is TRBJ2-1 and V is TRBV6-2 or TRBV6-3; 8 bases agree with TRBD1. Trimming took 5 bases from V and 3 from J; bases not matched to a gene: 9. The CDR3 covers 16 residues. CDR1 is MNHEY, CDR2 SVGEGT, per germline. CDR3 coding DNA: TGTGCCAGCAGTCAATCGGGACAGGTCCTCTACAATGAGCAGTTCTTC. Translated: CASSQSGQVLYNEQFF.

The gene calls are TRBV29-1 and TRBJ2-1; D might be TRBD2 (6 bases). The CDR3 has 13 residues. Trimming cost V 3 bases and J 6 bases, with 12 bases left between them. Per germline, CDR1 SQVTM and CDR2 ANQGSEA. DNA for the CDR3: TGCAGCGTTGAGGGACTCCCTGGCAATGAGCAGTTCTTC. This sequence encodes CSVEGLPGNEQFF.

The CDR3 sequence is CASSQPLAGGPQSSYNEQFF. CDR3 nucleotides: TGTGCCAGCAGTCAACCACTAGCGGGAGGTCCTCAGAGCTCCTACAATGAGCAGTTCTTC. This chain joins TRBV6-6 and TRBJ2-1, with TRBD2 matching 12 bases. The V gene end was trimmed by 5 bases and the J gene end by 0 bases; junction bases not matched to a gene: 14. CDR1 is MNHNY, CDR2 SVGAGI, per germline (reference sequence). The CDR3 runs to 20 residues.

The chain links TRBV19 to TRBJ2-1; TRBD2 matches at 7 bases. The CDR3 runs 15 residues. Germline values: CDR1 LNHDA, CDR2 SQIVND (reference sequence). After removal of 7 bases from V and 8 bases from J, the junction contained 14 bases not matched to a gene. This chain's CDR3 is CASKGSASGFHEQFF. CDR3 in DNA: TGTGCCAGTAAAGGGTCGGCTAGCGGCTTTCATGAGCAGTTCTTC.

This clone was found a few times. The V and J genes are TRBV19 and TRBJ2-6; 8 bases are a match to TRBD1. Germline assignment: CDR1 LNHDA and CDR2 SQIVND (reference sequence). This CDR3 is built from 17 residues. Germline trimming cut 6 bases from V and 1 base from J; bases unmatched to any gene: 8. This CDR3 is CASSLGTGLSGANVLTF. Written as DNA, the CDR3 is TGTGCCAGTAGCTTAGGGACAGGTCTATCTGGGGCCAACGTCCTGACTTTC.

This clone was found a few times. The V gene is TRBV6-2 or TRBV6-3, the J gene TRBJ2-2, with 7 bases that match TRBD2. Per germline, CDR1 MNHEY and CDR2 SVGEGT. Trimming cost V 4 bases and J 0 bases; bases outside gene matches: 5. This CDR3 is 16 amino acids long. The CDR3 bases are TGTGCCAGCAGTTCATGGGACTACGCGAACACCGGGGAGCTGTTTTTT. Translating it yields CASSSWDYANTGELFF.

This clone has only a few counts. The rearrangement links TRBV5-1 to TRBJ2-1; 11 positions match TRBD2. J was trimmed by 7 bases and V by 4 bases; bases with no gene match: 10. The CDR3 sequence is 16 residues long. The germline V gene encodes CDR1 SGHRS and CDR2 YFSETQ. Written as DNA, the CDR3 is TGCGCCAGCAGCACCGGACTAGCGGGCGCACCTAATGAGCAGTTCTTC. Translated, it gives CASSTGLAGAPNEQFF.

The rearrangement uses TRBV7-2 and TRBJ2-7, with D tentatively TRBD1 (5 bases). Trimming stripped 7 bases from V and 2 bases from J, with 12 bases between. This CDR3 region has 13 residues. Germline CDR1 and CDR2: SGHTA and FQGNSA. The CDR3 spells CASTLDKTYEQYF. CDR3 nucleotides: TGTGCCAGCACCCTGGACAAGACCTACGAGCAGTACTTC.

The DNA for the CDR3 is TGTGCCAGCAGCTTAGATGGGACTAGGCGTTACAATGAGCAGTTCTTC. Translating gives CASSLDGTRRYNEQFF. This chain links TRBV7-9 with TRBJ2-1; 8 bases map to TRBD2. This CDR3 region has 16 residues. V lost 1 base and J lost 4; bases outside the gene matches: 6. The germline CDR1 and CDR2 sequences are SEHNR and FQNEAQ (reference sequence).

V and J are TRBV19 and TRBJ1-2, with a possible D match to TRBD1 (6 bases). The germline V and J ends were trimmed by 2 bases and 4 bases, with 14 bases remaining between them. This CDR3 comprises 15 residues. Per the germline V gene, CDR1 is LNHDA and CDR2 is SQIVND (reference sequence). In DNA form, the CDR3 reads TGTGCCAGTAGTATAACGACAGGCCCGACCTATGGCTACACCTTC. Protein sequence: CASSITTGPTYGYTF.

J is TRBJ1-2 and V is TRBV10-3, with TRBD1 identical over 9 bases. Germline lookup yields CDR1 ENHRY and CDR2 SYGVKD. The CDR3 has 14 residues. The V segment lost 3 bases and the J segment 6 bases; nucleotides outside the gene matches: 5. The CDR3 DNA is TGTGCCATCAGTGAAGGGTGGACAGGGGATGGCTACACCTTC. Translation gives CAISEGWTGDGYTF.

In this sample, this clone turned up once. This chain connects TRBV5-5 to TRBJ2-2; tentative D call: TRBD2 (6 bases). V lost 4 bases to trimming and J lost 4 bases, with 26 bases between them. This CDR3 has 19 amino acids. Per germline, CDR1 SGHKS and CDR2 YYEKEE (reference sequence). CDR3 sequence (DNA): TGTGCCAGCAGCCCCAGGAGAGTTGGTGGGGGGACGAGCACCGGGGAGCTGTTTTTT. This sequence encodes CASSPRRVGGGTSTGELFF. Looking up the rest from reference TRBV5-5 and TRBJ2-2 gives the full variable domain: DAGVTQSPTHLIKTRGQQVTLRCSPISGHKSVSWYQQVLGQGPQFIFQYYEKEERGRGNFPDRFSARQFPNYSSELNVNALLLGDSALYLCASSPRRVGGGTSTGELFFGEGSRLTVL.

This clone was found once. The rearrangement joins TRBV5-4 to TRBJ2-3; weak D call: TRBD2 (6 bases). This CDR3 is 13 amino acids long. The V end was cut by 5 bases, the J end by 0 bases, with 7 bases between. Germline CDR1 reads SGHNT; CDR2 reads YYREEE (reference sequence). For the CDR3, the DNA is TGTGCCAGCAGGCGGGACAGCACAGATACGCAGTATTTT. It encodes CASRRDSTDTQYF.

J is TRBJ2-1 and V is TRBV3-1 (or the pseudogene TRBV3-2), with D possibly matching TRBD2 (5 bases). Germline V lookup: CDR1 LGHDT, CDR2 YNNKEL (reference sequence). The V and J ends lost 4 bases and 5 bases respectively, with 12 bases between them. CDR3 length: 14 residues. DNA for the CDR3: TGTGCCAGCAGCCGCGTCCCGAGGGACAATGAGCAGTTCTTC. This encodes CASSRVPRDNEQFF.